This T cell receptor (beta chain) was sequenced for a study of blood T cell repertoires in COVID-19. The germline gives CDR1 LGHDT, CDR2 YNNKEL (reference sequence). This CDR3 has 16 amino acids. Trimming took 4 bases from V and 2 from J; bases not matched to a gene: 9. The assay was immunoSEQ multiplex PCR, and TCRdb's table has in-frame clones only and misses some. The sample records around 200,000 clones, around 87% being singletons. The J gene is TRBJ2-3, the V gene TRBV3-1 (or the pseudogene TRBV3-2), with 7 positions matching TRBD2. The receptor was derived from a man between 60 and 75 years old who had recovered from COVID-19. Sequenced material: peripheral blood. CDR3 DNA: TGTGCCAGCAGCCGCGATCGGGACTATCCCACAGATACGCAGTATTTT. This encodes CASSRDRDYPTDTQYF.